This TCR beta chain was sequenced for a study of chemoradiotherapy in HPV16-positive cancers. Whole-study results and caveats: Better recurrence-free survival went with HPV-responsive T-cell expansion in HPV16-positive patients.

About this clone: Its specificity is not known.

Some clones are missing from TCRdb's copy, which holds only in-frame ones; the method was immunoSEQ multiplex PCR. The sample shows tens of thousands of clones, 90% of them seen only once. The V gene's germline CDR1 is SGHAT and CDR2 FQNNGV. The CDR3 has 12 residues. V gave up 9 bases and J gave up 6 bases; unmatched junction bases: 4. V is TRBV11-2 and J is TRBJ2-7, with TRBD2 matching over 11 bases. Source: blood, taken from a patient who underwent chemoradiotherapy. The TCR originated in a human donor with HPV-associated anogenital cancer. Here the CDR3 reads CASTSGSTEQYF. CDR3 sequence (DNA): TGTGCCAGTACTAGCGGGAGCACCGAGCAGTACTTC.